This T cell receptor beta chain was sequenced in a study of shared clonotypes between healthy human individuals. Profiled with immunoSEQ multiplex PCR; TCRdb holds only in-frame clones, not every one. In the table there are 700,000 or so clones, 72% of which are singletons. Germline CDR1 and CDR2: MNHNY and SVGAGI (reference sequence). This CDR3 contains 16 residues. The V end lost 2 bases, the J end lost 4 bases, and 15 bases lay between the germline ends. The sample taken for sequencing was memory CD4+ T cells sorted from blood. Subset specified: CD45RA-negative fraction. The sequence derives from a woman aged 30 to 39 in good health. The chain has TRBV6-6 and TRBJ1-5; D uncertain. The CDR3 DNA follows: TGTGCCAGCAGTTACGGTTTAATTCAAGGTAATCAGCCCCAGCATTTT. Amino acids: CASSYGLIQGNQPQHF.